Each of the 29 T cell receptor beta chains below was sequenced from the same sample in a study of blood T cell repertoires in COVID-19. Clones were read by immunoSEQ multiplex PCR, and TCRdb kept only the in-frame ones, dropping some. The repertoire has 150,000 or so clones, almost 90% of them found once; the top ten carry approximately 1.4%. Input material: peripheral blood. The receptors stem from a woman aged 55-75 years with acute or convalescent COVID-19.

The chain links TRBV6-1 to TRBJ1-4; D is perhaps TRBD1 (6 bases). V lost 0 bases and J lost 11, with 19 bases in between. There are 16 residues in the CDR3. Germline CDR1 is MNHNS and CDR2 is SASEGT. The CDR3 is CASSEAGAGEGEKLFF. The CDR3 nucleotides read TGTGCCAGCAGTGAAGCCGGGGCAGGGGAAGGGGAGAAACTGTTTTTT.

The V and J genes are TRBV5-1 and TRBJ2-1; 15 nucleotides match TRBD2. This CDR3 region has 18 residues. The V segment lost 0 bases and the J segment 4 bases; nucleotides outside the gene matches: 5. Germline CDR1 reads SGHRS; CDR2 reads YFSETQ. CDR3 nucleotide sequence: TGCGCCAGCAGCTTGGTTTGGACTAGCGGGGGGGATTACAATGAGCAGTTCTTC. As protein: CASSLVWTSGGDYNEQFF.

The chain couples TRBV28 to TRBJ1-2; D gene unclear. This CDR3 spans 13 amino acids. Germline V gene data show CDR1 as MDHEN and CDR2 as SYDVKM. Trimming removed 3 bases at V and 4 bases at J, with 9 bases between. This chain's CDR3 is CASSFSGGYGYTF. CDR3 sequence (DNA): TGTGCCAGCAGTTTTTCTGGAGGCTATGGCTACACCTTC.

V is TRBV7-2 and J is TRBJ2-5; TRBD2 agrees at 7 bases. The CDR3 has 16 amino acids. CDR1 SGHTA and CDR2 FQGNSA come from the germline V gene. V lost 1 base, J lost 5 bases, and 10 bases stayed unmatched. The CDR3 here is CASSLELGGYRETQYF. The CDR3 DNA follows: TGTGCCAGCAGCTTAGAACTGGGGGGGTACCGGGAGACCCAGTACTTC.

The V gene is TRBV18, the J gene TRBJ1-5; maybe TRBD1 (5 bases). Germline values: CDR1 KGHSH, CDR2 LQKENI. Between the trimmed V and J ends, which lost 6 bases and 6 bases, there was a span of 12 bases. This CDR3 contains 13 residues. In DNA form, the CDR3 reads TGTGCCAGCTCTGCCGACAGTCTTCAGCCCCAGCATTTT. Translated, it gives CASSADSLQPQHF.

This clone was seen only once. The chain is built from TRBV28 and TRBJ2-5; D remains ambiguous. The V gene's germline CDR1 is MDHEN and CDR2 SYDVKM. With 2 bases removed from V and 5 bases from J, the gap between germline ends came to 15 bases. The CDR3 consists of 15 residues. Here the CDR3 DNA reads TGTGCCAGCAGTTTACGCGGCTCGACGAGGGAGACCCAGTACTTC. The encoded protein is CASSLRGSTRETQYF.

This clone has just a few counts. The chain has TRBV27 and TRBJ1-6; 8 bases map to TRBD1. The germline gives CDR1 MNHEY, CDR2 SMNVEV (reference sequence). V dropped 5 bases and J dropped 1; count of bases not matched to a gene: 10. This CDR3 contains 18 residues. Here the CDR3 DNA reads TGTGCCAGCAGTCCCACAGCCCAGGGGGCATCCTATAATTCACCCCTCCACTTT. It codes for CASSPTAQGASYNSPLHF.

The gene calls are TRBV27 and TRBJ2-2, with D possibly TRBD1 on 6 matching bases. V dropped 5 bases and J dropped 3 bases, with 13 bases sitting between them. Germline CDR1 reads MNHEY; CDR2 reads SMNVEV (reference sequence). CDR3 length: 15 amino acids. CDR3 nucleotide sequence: TGTGCCAGCAGTGTCTGGGGGCCGGACACCGGGGAGCTGTTTTTT. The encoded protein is CASSVWGPDTGELFF.

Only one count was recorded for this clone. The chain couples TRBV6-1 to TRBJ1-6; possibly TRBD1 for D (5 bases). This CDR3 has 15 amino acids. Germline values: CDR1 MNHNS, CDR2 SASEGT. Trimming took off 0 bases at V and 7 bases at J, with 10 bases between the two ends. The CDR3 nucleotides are TGTGCCAGCAGTGAAGCTTTCCAGGGAAATTCACCCCTCCACTTT. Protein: CASSEAFQGNSPLHF.

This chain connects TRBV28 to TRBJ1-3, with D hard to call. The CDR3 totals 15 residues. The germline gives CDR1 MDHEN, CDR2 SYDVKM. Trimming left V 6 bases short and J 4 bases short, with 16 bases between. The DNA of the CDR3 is TGTGCCAGCAGGGGAGTAGGAGCAAGGGGAAACACCATATATTTT. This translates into CASRGVGARGNTIYF.

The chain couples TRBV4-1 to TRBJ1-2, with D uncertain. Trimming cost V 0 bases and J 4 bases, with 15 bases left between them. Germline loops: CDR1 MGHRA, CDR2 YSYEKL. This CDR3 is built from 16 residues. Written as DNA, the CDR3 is TGCGCCAGCAGCCAAGACGCAGCGCAAAATTTCTATGGCTACACCTTC. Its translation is CASSQDAAQNFYGYTF.

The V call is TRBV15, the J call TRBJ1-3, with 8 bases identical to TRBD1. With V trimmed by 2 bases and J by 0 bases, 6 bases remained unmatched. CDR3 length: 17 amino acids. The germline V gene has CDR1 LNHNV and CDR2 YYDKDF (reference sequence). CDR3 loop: CATSRHPTGGSGNTIYF. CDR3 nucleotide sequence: TGTGCCACCAGCAGACACCCCACAGGGGGCTCTGGAAACACCATATATTTT.

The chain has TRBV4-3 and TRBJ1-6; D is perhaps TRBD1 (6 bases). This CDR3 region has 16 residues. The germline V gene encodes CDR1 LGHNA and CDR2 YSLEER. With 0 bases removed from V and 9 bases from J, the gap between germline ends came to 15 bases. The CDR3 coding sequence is TGCGCCAGCAGCCAAGAAAGGCACAGGGTAGCTTCACCCCTCCACTTT. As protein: CASSQERHRVASPLHF.

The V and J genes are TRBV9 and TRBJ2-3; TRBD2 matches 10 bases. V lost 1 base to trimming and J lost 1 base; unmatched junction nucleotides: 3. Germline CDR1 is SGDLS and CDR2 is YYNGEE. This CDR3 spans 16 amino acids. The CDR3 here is CASSVLAGARTDTQYF. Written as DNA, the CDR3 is TGTGCCAGCAGCGTACTAGCGGGGGCACGCACAGATACGCAGTATTTT.

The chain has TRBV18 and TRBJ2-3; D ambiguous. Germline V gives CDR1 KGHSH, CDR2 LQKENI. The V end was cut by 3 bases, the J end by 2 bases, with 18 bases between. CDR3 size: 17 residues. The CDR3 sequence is CASSPLGLNPNTDTQYF. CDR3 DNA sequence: TGTGCCAGCTCACCCTTGGGCCTCAACCCGAACACAGATACGCAGTATTTT.

The CDR3 bases are TGTGCCAGCAGCTCTAACCCCGGCGGGGAGACCCAGTACTTC. This codes for CASSSNPGGETQYF. The gene calls are TRBV11-2 and TRBJ2-5; D may be TRBD2 (5 bases). The CDR3 extends over 14 amino acids. Per germline, CDR1 SGHAT and CDR2 FQNNGV. Trimming left V 4 bases short and J 5 bases short, with 14 bases between.

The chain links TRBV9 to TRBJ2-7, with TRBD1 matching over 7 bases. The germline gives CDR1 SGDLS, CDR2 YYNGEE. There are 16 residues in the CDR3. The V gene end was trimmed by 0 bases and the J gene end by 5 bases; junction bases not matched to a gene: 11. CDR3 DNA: TGTGCCAGCAGCGTAGCAGGGACAGCCGGTAAGAACGAGCAGTACTTC. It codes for CASSVAGTAGKNEQYF. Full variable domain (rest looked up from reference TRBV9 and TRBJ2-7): DSGVTQTPKHLITATGQRVTLRCSPRSGDLSVYWYQQSLDQGLQFLIQYYNGEERAKGNILERFSAQQFPDLHSELNLSSLELGDSALYFCASSVAGTAGKNEQYFGPGTRLTVT.

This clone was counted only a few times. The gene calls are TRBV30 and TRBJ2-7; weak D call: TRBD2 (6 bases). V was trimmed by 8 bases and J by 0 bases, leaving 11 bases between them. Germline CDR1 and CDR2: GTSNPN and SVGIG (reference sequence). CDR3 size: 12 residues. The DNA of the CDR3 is TGTGCCCTCCGGGGGTACTCCTACGAGCAGTACTTC. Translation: CALRGYSYEQYF.

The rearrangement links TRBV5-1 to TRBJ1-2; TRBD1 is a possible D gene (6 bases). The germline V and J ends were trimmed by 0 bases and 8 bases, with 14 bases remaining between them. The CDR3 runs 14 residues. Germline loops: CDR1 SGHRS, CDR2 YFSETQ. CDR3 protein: CASSLDRALQGYTF. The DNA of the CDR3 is TGCGCCAGCAGCTTGGACAGGGCCTTGCAAGGCTACACCTTC.

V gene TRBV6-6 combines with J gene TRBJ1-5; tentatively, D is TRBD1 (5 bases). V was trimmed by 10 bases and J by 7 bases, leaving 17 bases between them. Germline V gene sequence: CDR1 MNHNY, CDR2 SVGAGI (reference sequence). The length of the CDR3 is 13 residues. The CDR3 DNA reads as TGTGCCACCGGTGGGGGGGACGGGCAGCCCCAGCATTTT. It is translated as CATGGGDGQPQHF.

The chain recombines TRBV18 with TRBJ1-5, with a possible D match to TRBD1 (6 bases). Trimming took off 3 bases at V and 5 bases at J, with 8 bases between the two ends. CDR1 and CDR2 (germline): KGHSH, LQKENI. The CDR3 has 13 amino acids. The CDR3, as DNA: TGTGCCAGCTCACCGGACAGTGATCAGCCCCAGCATTTT. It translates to CASSPDSDQPQHF.

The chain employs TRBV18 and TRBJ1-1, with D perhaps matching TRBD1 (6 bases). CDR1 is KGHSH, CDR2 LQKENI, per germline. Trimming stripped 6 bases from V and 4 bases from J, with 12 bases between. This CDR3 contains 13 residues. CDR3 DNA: TGTGCCAGCTCGTCAGGGGAGTCCACTGAAGCTTTCTTT. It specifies CASSSGESTEAFF.

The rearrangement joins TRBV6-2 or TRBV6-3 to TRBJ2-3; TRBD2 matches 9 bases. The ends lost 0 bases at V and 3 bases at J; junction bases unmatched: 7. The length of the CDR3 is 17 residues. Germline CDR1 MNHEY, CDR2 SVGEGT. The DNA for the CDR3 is TGTGCCAGCAGTTACTCGATGGCTAGCGGGGTGACAGATACGCAGTATTTT. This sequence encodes CASSYSMASGVTDTQYF.

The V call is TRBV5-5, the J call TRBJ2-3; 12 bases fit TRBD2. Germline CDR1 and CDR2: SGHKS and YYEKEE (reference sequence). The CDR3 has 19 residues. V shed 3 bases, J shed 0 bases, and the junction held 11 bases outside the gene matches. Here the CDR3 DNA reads TGTGCCAGCAGCTCGCCCAGGACTAGCGGGGTCGCCAGCACAGATACGCAGTATTTT. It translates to CASSSPRTSGVASTDTQYF.

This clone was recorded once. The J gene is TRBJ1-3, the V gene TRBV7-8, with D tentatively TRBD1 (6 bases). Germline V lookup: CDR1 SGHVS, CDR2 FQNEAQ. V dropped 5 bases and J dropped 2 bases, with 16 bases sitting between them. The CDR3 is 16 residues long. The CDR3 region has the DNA TGTGCCAGCAGCCCGGAACCGACAGGCGCTGGAAACACCATATATTTT. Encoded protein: CASSPEPTGAGNTIYF.

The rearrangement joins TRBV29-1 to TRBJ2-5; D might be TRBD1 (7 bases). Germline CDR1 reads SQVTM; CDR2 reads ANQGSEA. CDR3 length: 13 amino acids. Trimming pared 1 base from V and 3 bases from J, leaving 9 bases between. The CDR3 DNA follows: TGCAGCGTTGAAGGCAGGGGGGAAGAGACCCAGTACTTC. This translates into CSVEGRGEETQYF.

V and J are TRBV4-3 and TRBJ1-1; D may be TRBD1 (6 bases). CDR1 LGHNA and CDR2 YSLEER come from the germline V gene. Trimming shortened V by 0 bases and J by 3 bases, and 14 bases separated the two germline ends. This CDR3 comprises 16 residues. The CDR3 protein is CASSQEFGAGDTEAFF. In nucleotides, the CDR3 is TGCGCCAGCAGCCAAGAATTTGGGGCAGGGGACACTGAAGCTTTCTTT.

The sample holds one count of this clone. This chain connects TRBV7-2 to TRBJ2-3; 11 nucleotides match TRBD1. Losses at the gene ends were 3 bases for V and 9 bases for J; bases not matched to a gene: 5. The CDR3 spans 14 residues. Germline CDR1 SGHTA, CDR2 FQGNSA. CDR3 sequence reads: CASSFGTGGRTQYF. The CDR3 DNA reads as TGTGCCAGCAGCTTCGGGACAGGGGGACGCACGCAGTATTTT.

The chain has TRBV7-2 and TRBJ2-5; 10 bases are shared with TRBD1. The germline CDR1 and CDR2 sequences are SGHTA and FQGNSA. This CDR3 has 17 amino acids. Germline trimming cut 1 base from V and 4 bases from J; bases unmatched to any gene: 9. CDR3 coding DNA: TGTGCCAGCAGCTTAGTAGGGGGACAGGGGAGTGGAGAGACCCAGTACTTC. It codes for CASSLVGGQGSGETQYF.